What follows are 2 T cell receptor beta chains derived from one specimen sequenced in a study of cytomegalovirus exposure and HLA in healthy donors (dated by TCRdb to about 2017). The method was the immunoSEQ multiplex PCR assay. For the multiplex PCR, a mixture combining 60 forward primers for TCR Vbeta segments and 13 reverse primers for TCR Jbeta segments was used. This is the immuneACCESS table as TCRdb keeps it, with only in-frame sequences that have V and J called. A part of the clones is gone; compared with another copy, unresolved V genes explain less than half, and the rest is unexplained. Present in this sample are about 150,000 clones, over 70% of which were seen just once. About 1.5% of the sample lies in the top ten. The specimen sequenced was PBMCs. Every receptor here comes from a woman in her twenties or thirties in good health and CMV-seropositive.

The chain uses TRBV5-1 and TRBJ2-3, with TRBD1 matching 8 bases. This CDR3 comprises 19 residues. With 0 bases clipped from V and 2 bases from J, the junction kept 14 bases outside the gene matches. Germline V gene sequence: CDR1 SGHRS, CDR2 YFSETQ. The CDR3 DNA follows: TGCGCCAGCAGCTTGGAAGGACAGGGCGACACGATGGTCACAGATACGCAGTATTTT. Its protein is CASSLEGQGDTMVTDTQYF.

This chain connects TRBV29-1 to TRBJ2-1; TRBD1 matches at 8 bases. The germline V gene encodes CDR1 SQVTM and CDR2 ANQGSEA. The junction had 5 bases not matched to a gene; V was cut back by 6 bases and J by 4 bases. CDR3 length equals 13 residues. The CDR3 sequence is CSVQGGLYNEQFF. Here the CDR3 DNA reads TGCAGCGTACAGGGGGGTCTTTACAATGAGCAGTTCTTC.